This entry concerns a single T cell receptor (beta chain). The data stem from a study of control samples from healthy donors and cancer patients. The CDR3 totals 16 residues. CDR1 is LGHDT, CDR2 YNNKEL, per germline (reference sequence). V was clipped by 4 bases and J by 2 bases; unmatched bases: 10. Profiling relied on immunoSEQ multiplex PCR, and the TCRdb table lists in-frame clones only, not all of them. This sample yields about 120,000 clones, of which approximately 94% are seen a single time; 1.5% to 2% belongs to the top ten. Sequences were obtained from PBMCs. This sequence was found in a man aged 45-65 years with head and neck cancer. This chain uses TRBV3-1 (or the pseudogene TRBV3-2) with TRBJ2-5, with TRBD2 matching over 7 bases. This chain's CDR3 is CASSPWEGTGQETQYF. CDR3 DNA: TGTGCCAGCAGCCCGTGGGAGGGGACTGGACAAGAGACCCAGTACTTC.